Each of the 24 T cell receptor beta chains below was sequenced from the same sample in a study of blood T cell repertoires in COVID-19. Sequencing was performed with immunoSEQ multiplex PCR; in TCRdb, only in-frame clones are kept and a portion is missing. Altogether some 160,000 clones are present, more than 75% being singletons, with the ten largest covering roughly 2.4%. The sample taken for sequencing was peripheral blood. These receptors were taken from a woman older than 75 with COVID-19, enrolled during active disease.

As DNA, the CDR3 is TGTGCCAGCAGCCCCTCGGCTAGCGGGACTTACAATGAGCAGTTCTTC. Its protein is CASSPSASGTYNEQFF. The V call is TRBV7-3, the J call TRBJ2-1, with 9 bases aligning to TRBD2. CDR1 is SGHTA, CDR2 FQGTGA, per germline. The junction had 9 bases not matched to a gene; V was cut back by 5 bases and J by 4 bases. This CDR3 has 16 residues.

Here the CDR3 DNA reads TGCGCCAGCAGCCCCGGGGACAAAGAATGGGGCTACACCTTC. Translating gives CASSPGDKEWGYTF. The chain has TRBV5-1 and TRBJ1-2; a weak D match, TRBD1 (6 bases). The germline V gene has CDR1 SGHRS and CDR2 YFSETQ. This CDR3 region has 14 residues. Trimming took 4 bases from V and 8 from J, leaving 18 bases between them.

This clone was seen just once. The chain has TRBV9 and TRBJ2-5; weak D call: TRBD2 (5 bases). The CDR3 runs to 15 residues. Trimming removed 0 bases from V and 1 base from J, with 10 bases in between. Germline values: CDR1 SGDLS, CDR2 YYNGEE. CDR3 nucleotides: TGTGCCAGCAGCGTAGGTTCGCTAGCCCAAGAGACCCAGTACTTC. Translation gives CASSVGSLAQETQYF. The variable domain in full, with the rest retrieved from reference TRBV9 and TRBJ2-5, is DSGVTQTPKHLITATGQRVTLRCSPRSGDLSVYWYQQSLDQGLQFLIQYYNGEERAKGNILERFSAQQFPDLHSELNLSSLELGDSALYFCASSVGSLAQETQYFGPGTRLLVL.

The chain carries TRBV6-5 and TRBJ1-2; D is undetermined. This CDR3 contains 14 residues. Trimming pared 6 bases from V and 7 bases from J, leaving 18 bases between. Germline CDR1 reads MNHEY; CDR2 reads SVGAGI. The CDR3 is CASSKEVRSGGYTF. The CDR3 bases are TGTGCCAGCAGCAAGGAAGTCCGATCGGGTGGCTACACCTTC.

The V gene is TRBV7-2, the J gene TRBJ2-7; 7 bases agree with TRBD2. With 5 bases clipped from V and 2 bases from J, the junction kept 6 bases outside the gene matches. The length of the CDR3 is 14 residues. Germline CDR1 and CDR2: SGHTA and FQGNSA. The CDR3 region has the DNA TGTGCCAGCAGCCGGGGGGTCCCCCCCTACGAGCAGTACTTC. Amino acids: CASSRGVPPYEQYF.

This clone has more than one count but fewer than ten. The CDR3 loop reads CASSELPTGNTEAFF. The CDR3 DNA reads as TGTGCCAGCAGTGAATTACCCACAGGGAACACTGAAGCTTTCTTT. V and J are TRBV6-1 and TRBJ1-1; possible D gene TRBD1, 5 bases. The CDR3 has 15 amino acids. Trimming removed 2 bases from V and 1 base from J, with 11 bases in between. The germline CDR1 and CDR2 sequences are MNHNS and SASEGT.

J is TRBJ2-7 and V is TRBV5-1; TRBD2 aligns across 12 bases. Germline V gene data show CDR1 as SGHRS and CDR2 as YFSETQ. The CDR3 has 15 amino acids. V shed 5 bases, J shed 2 bases, and the junction held 5 bases outside the gene matches. DNA of the CDR3: TGCGCCAGCAGGGGGACTAGCGGGCAGACCTACGAGCAGTACTTC. Its protein is CASRGTSGQTYEQYF.

V and J are TRBV19 and TRBJ2-4, with a possible D match to TRBD2 (7 bases). CDR3 size: 16 residues. V was trimmed by 9 bases and J by 3 bases, leaving 21 bases between them. CDR1 LNHDA and CDR2 SQIVND come from the germline V gene (reference sequence). CDR3 in DNA: TGTGCCAGCGCAGATAAGGGGGGGGAAAGCAAAAACATTCAGTACTTC. It specifies CASADKGGESKNIQYF.

The chain couples TRBV10-3 to TRBJ2-7; 12 nucleotides agree with TRBD2. This CDR3 is 17 amino acids long. V trimming: 0 bases; J trimming: 6 bases; junction bases outside the gene matches: 9. The germline V gene encodes CDR1 ENHRY and CDR2 SYGVKD. CDR3 coding DNA: TGTGCCATCAGTGAGTCTGGCCTAGCGGGAGGGCCGTTCGAGCAGTACTTC. This codes for CAISESGLAGGPFEQYF.

The V gene is TRBV29-1, the J gene TRBJ1-2; D is ambiguous. Per the germline V gene, CDR1 is SQVTM and CDR2 is ANQGSEA. Trimming took 4 bases from V and 0 from J, leaving 9 bases between them. This CDR3 is 13 amino acids long. The CDR3 region is CSVVRTANYGYTF. In DNA, the CDR3 is TGCAGCGTTGTTAGAACAGCTAACTATGGCTACACCTTC.

V and J are TRBV19 and TRBJ1-3; D is ambiguous. The CDR3 is 16 residues long. The germline V and J ends were trimmed by 10 bases and 0 bases, with 19 bases remaining between them. CDR1 is LNHDA and CDR2 is SQIVND in the germline V gene (reference sequence). The CDR3 loop is CATVNSHQSSGNTIYF. The DNA of the CDR3 is TGTGCCACCGTTAACAGCCACCAGAGCTCTGGAAACACCATATATTTT.

This sequence joins TRBV6-5 and TRBJ1-1; no clear D gene. Germline assignment: CDR1 MNHEY and CDR2 SVGAGI. V dropped 0 bases and J dropped 8 bases, with 10 bases sitting between them. This CDR3 has 13 residues. The CDR3 sequence: CASSYSWAEEAFF. CDR3 coding DNA: TGTGCCAGCAGTTACTCGTGGGCAGAGGAAGCTTTCTTT.

The gene calls are TRBV9 and TRBJ2-2; 12 bases fit TRBD1. Per the germline V gene, CDR1 is SGDLS and CDR2 is YYNGEE. Trimming cost V 3 bases and J 4 bases; bases outside gene matches: 1. This CDR3 is built from 15 residues. CDR3 coding DNA: TGTGCCAGCAGCGGGGACAGGGGGCCCACCGGGGAGCTGTTTTTT. Translated, it gives CASSGDRGPTGELFF.

The chain couples TRBV27 to TRBJ1-6; perhaps TRBD1 as D (6 bases). CDR1 MNHEY and CDR2 SMNVEV come from the germline V gene (reference sequence). The CDR3 consists of 14 residues. Trimming took off 9 bases at V and 8 bases at J, with 17 bases between the two ends. The CDR3 region is CASCSGGGYSPLHF. The CDR3 DNA is TGTGCCAGTTGTTCGGGGGGCGGTTATTCACCCCTCCACTTT.

The rearrangement joins TRBV5-4 to TRBJ2-4, with D perhaps TRBD1 (5 bases). This CDR3 is built from 16 residues. Trimming cost V 4 bases and J 0 bases, with 14 bases left between them. Germline CDR1 and CDR2: SGHNT and YYREEE (reference sequence). The CDR3: CASSPDTLLAKNIQYF. The CDR3 nucleotides read TGTGCCAGCAGCCCGGACACGTTACTAGCCAAAAACATTCAGTACTTC.

The chain recombines TRBV6-5 with TRBJ2-1; TRBD2 matches at 9 bases. The CDR3 length is 13 residues. Germline V gene data show CDR1 as MNHEY and CDR2 as SVGAGI. After removal of 8 bases from V and 2 bases from J, the junction contained 1 base not matched to a gene. The chain's CDR3 is CASGGRAYNEQFF. Written as DNA, the CDR3 is TGTGCCAGCGGCGGGAGGGCCTACAATGAGCAGTTCTTC.

The gene calls are TRBV18 and TRBJ1-1, with D hard to call. This CDR3 has 16 amino acids. CDR1 is KGHSH and CDR2 is LQKENI in the germline V gene. The V and J ends lost 3 bases and 1 base respectively, with 15 bases between them. CDR3 nucleotide sequence: TGTGCCAGCTCACCCTCTCCCGGGTCCTCGAACACTGAAGCTTTCTTT. It codes for CASSPSPGSSNTEAFF.

The chain uses TRBV6-5 and TRBJ2-1; 8 bases fit TRBD1. Germline CDR1 and CDR2: MNHEY and SVGAGI. The CDR3 sequence is 14 residues long. After removal of 6 bases from V and 9 bases from J, the junction contained 10 bases not matched to a gene. For the CDR3, the DNA is TGTGCCAGCAGCCGGACCGGGACAGGCCTTGAGCAGTTCTTC. Translated, it gives CASSRTGTGLEQFF.

This chain links TRBV11-2 with TRBJ2-1, with D unclear. Trimming removed 1 base at V and 0 bases at J, with 13 bases between. Germline assignment: CDR1 SGHAT and CDR2 FQNNGV. This CDR3 spans 17 amino acids. CDR3 amino acids: CASSLVQRLTSYNEQFF. For the CDR3, the DNA is TGTGCCAGCAGCTTAGTCCAGAGACTGACCTCCTACAATGAGCAGTTCTTC.

This clone came up a few times. The chain combines TRBV4-3 with TRBJ2-7, with TRBD2 as a possible D gene (6 bases). Looked up from germline, CDR1 is LGHNA and CDR2 is YSLEER. The CDR3 totals 14 residues. Trimming shortened V by 4 bases and J by 0 bases, and 10 bases separated the two germline ends. This chain's CDR3 is CASSPLASSYEQYF. In DNA form, the CDR3 reads TGCGCCAGCAGCCCCCTAGCGAGCTCCTACGAGCAGTACTTC.

The V and J genes are TRBV4-2 and TRBJ2-2; TRBD2 might be the D (5 bases). CDR1 and CDR2 (germline): LGHNA, YNFKEQ. The CDR3 runs 16 residues. Trimming stripped 0 bases from V and 4 bases from J, with 12 bases between. DNA of the CDR3: TGTGCCAGCAGCCAAGAAGGTGGGAGCGGCACCGGGGAGCTGTTTTTT. Encoded protein: CASSQEGGSGTGELFF.

V usage is TRBV7-8 and J usage is TRBJ2-7; 8 bases match TRBD2. The CDR3 runs to 17 residues. Losses at the gene ends were 5 bases for V and 1 base for J; bases not matched to a gene: 13. Germline CDR1 is SGHVS and CDR2 is FQNEAQ. The CDR3 sequence is CASSLPGVAGTSYEQYF. In nucleotides, the CDR3 is TGTGCCAGCAGCCTCCCCGGGGTAGCGGGGACTTCCTACGAGCAGTACTTC.

V is TRBV28 and J is TRBJ1-3; possible D gene TRBD1, 5 bases. V lost 4 bases, J lost 4 bases, and 14 bases lay in between. The length of the CDR3 is 15 residues. In germline, CDR1 is MDHEN, CDR2 SYDVKM. CDR3 sequence: CASSYTGGRGNTIYF. CDR3 bases: TGTGCCAGCAGTTATACAGGCGGGAGGGGAAACACCATATATTTT.

The rearrangement uses TRBV29-1 and TRBJ2-1; the match to TRBD2 covers 7 bases. V shed 5 bases, J shed 7 bases, and the junction held 11 bases outside the gene matches. The V gene's germline CDR1 is SQVTM and CDR2 ANQGSEA. CDR3 size: 14 residues. CDR3: CSVNLAGVRNEQFF. The CDR3 coding sequence is TGCAGCGTTAACCTCGCGGGAGTAAGAAATGAGCAGTTCTTC.